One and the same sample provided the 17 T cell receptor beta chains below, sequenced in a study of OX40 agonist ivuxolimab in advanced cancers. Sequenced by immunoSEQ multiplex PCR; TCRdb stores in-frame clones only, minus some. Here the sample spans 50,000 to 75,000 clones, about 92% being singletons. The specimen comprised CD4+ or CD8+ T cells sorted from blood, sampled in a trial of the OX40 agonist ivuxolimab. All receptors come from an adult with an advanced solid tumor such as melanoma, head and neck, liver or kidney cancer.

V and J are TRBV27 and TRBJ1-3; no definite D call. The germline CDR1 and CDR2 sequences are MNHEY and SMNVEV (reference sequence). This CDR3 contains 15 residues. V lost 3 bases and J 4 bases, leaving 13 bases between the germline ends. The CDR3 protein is CASSFSAMGGNTIYF. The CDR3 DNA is TGTGCCAGCAGTTTTTCGGCAATGGGAGGAAACACCATATATTTT.

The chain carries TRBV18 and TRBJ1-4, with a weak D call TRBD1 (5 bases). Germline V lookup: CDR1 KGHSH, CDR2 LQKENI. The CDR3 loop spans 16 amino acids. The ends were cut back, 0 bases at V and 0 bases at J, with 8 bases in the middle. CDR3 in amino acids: CASSPPTVATNEKLFF. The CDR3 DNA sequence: TGTGCCAGCTCACCACCGACAGTTGCAACTAATGAAAAACTGTTTTTT.

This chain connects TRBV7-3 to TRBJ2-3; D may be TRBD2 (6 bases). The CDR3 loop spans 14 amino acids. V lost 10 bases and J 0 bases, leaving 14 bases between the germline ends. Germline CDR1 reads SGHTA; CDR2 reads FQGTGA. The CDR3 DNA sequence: TGTGCCACTTCGAGCGGGCCGAGCACAGATACGCAGTATTTT. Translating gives CATSSGPSTDTQYF. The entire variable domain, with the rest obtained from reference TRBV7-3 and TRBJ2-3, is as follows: GAGVSQTPSNKVTEKGKYVELRCDPISGHTALYWYRQSLGQGPEFLIYFQGTGAADDSGLPNDRFFAVRPEGSVSTLKIQRTERGDSAVYLCATSSGPSTDTQYFGPGTRLTVL.

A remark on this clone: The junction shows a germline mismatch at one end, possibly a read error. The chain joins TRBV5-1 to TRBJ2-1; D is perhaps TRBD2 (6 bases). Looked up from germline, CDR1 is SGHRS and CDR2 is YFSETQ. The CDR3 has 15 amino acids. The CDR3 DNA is TGCGCCGGCAGCTTGGGGACTCGCCCGCGGGGTGGGCAGTTCTTC. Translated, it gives CAGSLGTRPRGGQFF.

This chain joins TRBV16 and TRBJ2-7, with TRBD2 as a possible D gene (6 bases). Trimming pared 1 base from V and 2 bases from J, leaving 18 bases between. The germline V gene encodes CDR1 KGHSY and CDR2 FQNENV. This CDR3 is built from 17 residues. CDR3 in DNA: TGTGCCAGCAGCCAATTTCGCGGAGGAGGGCCTACCTACGAGCAGTACTTC. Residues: CASSQFRGGGPTYEQYF.

The CDR3 loop reads CASTRTAGQPQHF. CDR3 bases: TGTGCCAGTACTCGGACAGCGGGTCAGCCCCAGCATTTT. The chain has TRBV19 and TRBJ1-5; the D gene is possibly TRBD1 (6 bases). Germline CDR1 is LNHDA and CDR2 is SQIVND (reference sequence). The CDR3 sequence is 13 residues long. Trimming cost V 7 bases and J 6 bases, with 13 bases left between them.

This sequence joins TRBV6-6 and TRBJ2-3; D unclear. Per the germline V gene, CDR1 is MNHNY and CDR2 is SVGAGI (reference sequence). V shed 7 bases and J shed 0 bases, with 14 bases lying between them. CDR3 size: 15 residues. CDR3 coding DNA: TGTGCCAGCACCATGCGCGGATCTAGCACAGATACGCAGTATTTT. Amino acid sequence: CASTMRGSSTDTQYF.

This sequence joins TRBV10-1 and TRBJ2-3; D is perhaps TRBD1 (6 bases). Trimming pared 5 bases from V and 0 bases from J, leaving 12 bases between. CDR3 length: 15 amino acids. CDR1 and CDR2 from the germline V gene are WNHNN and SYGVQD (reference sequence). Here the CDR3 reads CASSPGTPSTDTQYF. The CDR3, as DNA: TGCGCCAGCAGTCCCGGGACACCTAGCACAGATACGCAGTATTTT.

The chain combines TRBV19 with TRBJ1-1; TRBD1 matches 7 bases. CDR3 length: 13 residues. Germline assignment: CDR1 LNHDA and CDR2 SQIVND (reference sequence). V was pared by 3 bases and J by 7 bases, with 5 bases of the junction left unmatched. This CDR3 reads CASSMGQKSEAFF. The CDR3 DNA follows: TGTGCCAGTAGTATGGGACAGAAGAGTGAAGCTTTCTTT.

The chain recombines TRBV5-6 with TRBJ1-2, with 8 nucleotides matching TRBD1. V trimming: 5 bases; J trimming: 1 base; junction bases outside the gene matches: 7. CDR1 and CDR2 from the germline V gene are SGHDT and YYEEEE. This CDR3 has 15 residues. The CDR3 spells CASSSAGGLNYGYTF. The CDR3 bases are TGTGCCAGCAGTTCGGCAGGGGGCCTTAACTATGGCTACACCTTC.

In DNA form, the CDR3 reads TGTGCCAGCTCACCAGGTATAGGGGGGCGAACTGAAGCTTTCTTT. This codes for CASSPGIGGRTEAFF. The genes are TRBV18 and TRBJ1-1; TRBD1 is a possible D gene (6 bases). The CDR3 length is 15 residues. The V end lost 2 bases, the J end lost 5 bases, and 15 bases lay between the germline ends. Germline V CDR1 and CDR2: KGHSH, LQKENI.

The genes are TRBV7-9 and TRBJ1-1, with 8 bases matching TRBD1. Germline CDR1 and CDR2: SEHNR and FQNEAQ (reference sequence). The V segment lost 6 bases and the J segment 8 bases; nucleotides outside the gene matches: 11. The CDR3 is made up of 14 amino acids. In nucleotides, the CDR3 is TGTGCCAGCAGTCCGCCTACTCGGACAGGGGAAGCTTTCTTT. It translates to CASSPPTRTGEAFF.

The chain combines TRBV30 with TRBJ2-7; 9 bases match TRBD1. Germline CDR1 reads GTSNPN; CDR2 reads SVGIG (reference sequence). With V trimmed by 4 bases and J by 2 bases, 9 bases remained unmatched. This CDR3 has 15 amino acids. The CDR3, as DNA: TGTGCCTGGACCGCCTGGGACAGGGAACCCTACGAGCAGTACTTC. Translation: CAWTAWDREPYEQYF.

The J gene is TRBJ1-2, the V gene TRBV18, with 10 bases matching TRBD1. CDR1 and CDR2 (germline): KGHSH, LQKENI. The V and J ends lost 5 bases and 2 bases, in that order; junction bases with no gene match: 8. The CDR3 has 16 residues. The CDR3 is CASSAAGQGTNYGYTF. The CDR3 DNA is TGTGCCAGCTCAGCAGCGGGACAGGGGACCAACTATGGCTACACCTTC.

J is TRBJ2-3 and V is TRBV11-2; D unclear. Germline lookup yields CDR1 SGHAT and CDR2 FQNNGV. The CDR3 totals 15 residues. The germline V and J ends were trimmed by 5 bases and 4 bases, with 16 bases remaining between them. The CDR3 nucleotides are TGTGCCAGCAGCCCTCGGAGCAGCGCGGCAGATACGCAGTATTTT. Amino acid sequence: CASSPRSSAADTQYF.

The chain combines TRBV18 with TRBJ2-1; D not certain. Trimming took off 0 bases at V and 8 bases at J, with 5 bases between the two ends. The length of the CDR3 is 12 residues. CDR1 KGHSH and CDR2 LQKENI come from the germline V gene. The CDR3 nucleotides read TGTGCCAGCTCACCACCGTCGGATGAGCAGTTCTTC. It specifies CASSPPSDEQFF.

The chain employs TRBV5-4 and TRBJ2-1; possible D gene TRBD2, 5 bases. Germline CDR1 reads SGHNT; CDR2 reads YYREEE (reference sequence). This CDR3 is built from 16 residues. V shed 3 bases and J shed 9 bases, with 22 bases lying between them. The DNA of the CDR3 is TGTGCCAGCAGCTCTGAAGCGGCCCCTGGGATGTCTGAGCAGTTCTTC. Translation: CASSSEAAPGMSEQFF. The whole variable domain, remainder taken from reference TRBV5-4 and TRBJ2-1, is ETGVTQSPTHLIKTRGQQVTLRCSSQSGHNTVSWYQQALGQGPQFIFQYYREEENGRGNFPPRFSGLQFPNYSSELNVNALELDDSALYLCASSSEAAPGMSEQFFGPGTRLTVL.